These 5 T cell receptor beta chains originate from one sample sequenced in a study of cytomegalovirus exposure and HLA in healthy donors. Primers for the PCR totalled 60 Vbeta and 13 Jbeta. This table comes from immunoSEQ multiplex PCR, and its TCRdb copy is limited to in-frame clones, with some not included. The data show around 120,000 clones, about 78% seen once. Sequencing was done on a sample of PBMCs. All receptors derive from a woman aged 40 to 50 in good health and CMV-seropositive.

This sequence joins TRBV19 and TRBJ1-1; TRBD1 is a possible D gene (5 bases). Per germline, CDR1 LNHDA and CDR2 SQIVND (reference sequence). Deletions cut 11 bases from V and 0 bases from J, with 13 bases between. The CDR3 has 13 residues. The CDR3 loop reads CASLGQLNTEAFF. The CDR3 bases are TGTGCCTCTTTAGGACAATTGAACACTGAAGCTTTCTTT.

V and J are TRBV29-1 and TRBJ2-5, with 8 bases fitting TRBD2. Per germline, CDR1 SQVTM and CDR2 ANQGSEA. J gave up 5 bases and V 2 bases, and 16 bases lay outside the gene matches. The CDR3 is 17 amino acids. This CDR3 is CSVETTSDGGAWETQYF. The CDR3 region has the DNA TGCAGCGTTGAAACGACTTCGGACGGGGGGGCGTGGGAGACCCAGTACTTC.

This chain uses TRBV18 with TRBJ1-2; 9 bases align to TRBD1. In germline, CDR1 is KGHSH, CDR2 LQKENI. The CDR3 is 14 residues long. Trimming removed 1 base from V and 7 bases from J; junction bases left unmatched: 4. CDR3 DNA sequence: TGTGCCAGCTCACCACGGGACAGGGAGCTTGGCTACACCTTC. Its protein is CASSPRDRELGYTF.

The chain combines TRBV9 with TRBJ1-3; possible D gene TRBD1, 5 bases. Germline CDR1 and CDR2: SGDLS and YYNGEE. The CDR3 loop spans 15 amino acids. V was trimmed by 2 bases and J by 0 bases, leaving 9 bases between them. The CDR3 protein is CASSVDSYSGNTIYF. The CDR3 bases are TGTGCCAGCAGCGTCGACAGTTACTCTGGAAACACCATATATTTT.

CDR3 bases: TGTGCCAGCAGATCGACAGGGGGCTATGGCTACACCTTC. Protein: CASRSTGGYGYTF. The chain uses TRBV6-1 and TRBJ1-2, with 9 bases identical to TRBD1. The J segment lost 4 bases and the V segment lost 6 bases, leaving 3 bases of the junction unmatched. The germline V gene encodes CDR1 MNHNS and CDR2 SASEGT. The CDR3 runs to 13 residues.